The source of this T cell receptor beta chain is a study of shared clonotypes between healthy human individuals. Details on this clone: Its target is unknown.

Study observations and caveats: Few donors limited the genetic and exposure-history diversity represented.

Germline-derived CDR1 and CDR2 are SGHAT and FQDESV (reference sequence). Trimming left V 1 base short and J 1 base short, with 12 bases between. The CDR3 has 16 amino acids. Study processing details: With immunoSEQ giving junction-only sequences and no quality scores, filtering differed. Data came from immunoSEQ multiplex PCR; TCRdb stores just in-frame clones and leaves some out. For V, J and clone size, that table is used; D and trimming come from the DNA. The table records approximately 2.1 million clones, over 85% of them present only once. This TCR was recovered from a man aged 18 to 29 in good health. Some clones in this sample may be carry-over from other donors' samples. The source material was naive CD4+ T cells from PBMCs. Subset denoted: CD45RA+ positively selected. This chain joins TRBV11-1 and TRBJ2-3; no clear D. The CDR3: CASSLVGGVGTDTQYF. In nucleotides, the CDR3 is TGTGCCAGCAGCTTAGTTGGTGGTGTTGGCACAGATACGCAGTATTTT.